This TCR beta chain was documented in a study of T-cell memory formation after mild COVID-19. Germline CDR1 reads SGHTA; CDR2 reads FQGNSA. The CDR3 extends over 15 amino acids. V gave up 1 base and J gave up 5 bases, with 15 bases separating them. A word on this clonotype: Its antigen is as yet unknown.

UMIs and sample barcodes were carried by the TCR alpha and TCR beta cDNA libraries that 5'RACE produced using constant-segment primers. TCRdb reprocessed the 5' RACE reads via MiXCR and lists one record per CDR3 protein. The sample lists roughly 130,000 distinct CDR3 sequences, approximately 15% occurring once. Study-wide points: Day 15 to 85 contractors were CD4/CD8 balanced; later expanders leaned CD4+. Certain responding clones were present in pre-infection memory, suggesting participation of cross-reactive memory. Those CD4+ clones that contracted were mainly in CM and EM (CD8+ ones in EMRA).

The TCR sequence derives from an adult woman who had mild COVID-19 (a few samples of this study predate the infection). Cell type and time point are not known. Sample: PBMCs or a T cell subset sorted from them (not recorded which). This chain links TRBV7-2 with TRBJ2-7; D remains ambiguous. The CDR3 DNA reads TGTGCCAGCAGCTTAGGGCCAAGCTCCCCCCACGAGCAGTACTTC. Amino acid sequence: CASSLGPSSPHEQYF. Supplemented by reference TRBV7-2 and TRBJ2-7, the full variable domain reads GAGVSQSPSNKVTEKGKDVELRCDPISGHTALYWYRQSLGQGLEFLIYFQGNSAPDKSGLPSDRFSAERTGGSVSTLTIQRTQQEDSAVYLCASSLGPSSPHEQYFGPGTRLTVT.